This TCR beta chain emerged from a study of T cells after posttransplantation cyclophosphamide. This related bone marrow graft donor gave peripheral blood on the day of marrow donation. Assay used: immunoSEQ multiplex PCR; TCRdb lists only in-frame clones, some missing. The table lists approximately 40,000 clones, with no singletons. J gave up 4 bases and V 4 bases, and 7 bases lay outside the gene matches. The germline CDR1 and CDR2 sequences are SGHNT and YYREEE (reference sequence). CDR3 size: 18 residues. Whole-study findings and limits: Later post-transplant blood repertoires were often dominated by donor CD8+ memory clones. Blood and skin or GI T cell repertoires showed limited TRB overlap.

This clone was seen repeatedly, ten times or more. Its specificity is unknown. The sequence derives from a man between 35 and 55 years old in good health, CMV-negative, and a related stem cell transplant donor. What was sequenced was PBMCs. The J gene is TRBJ2-2, the V gene TRBV5-4; the match to TRBD2 covers 16 bases. The DNA of the CDR3 is TGTGCCAGCAGCCGGGGACTAGCGGGAGGGCTGGGCACCGGGGAGCTGTTTTTT. This translates into CASSRGLAGGLGTGELFF.